This T cell receptor (beta chain) was sequenced for a study of regulatory T cells in long-lasting Graves disease. The time point denotes: newly diagnosed GD, antithyroid drugs for less than 3 months. Extracted PBMC RNA gave rise to the TCR library. Investigators prepared the TCR beta libraries by applying iRepertoire HTBI primers and Arm-PCR of CDR3 regions. Per the original data handling: Gene usage covered about 62 TRBV and roughly 13 TRBJ segments. TCRdb ran MiXCR on the multiplex PCR reads and lists one entry per CDR3 protein. In this record, the V and J calls reflect TCRdb's handling and not the investigators' own analysis. The table includes around 320,000 distinct CDR3 sequences, around 15% detected once. As regards this clonotype: Its antigen is not identified.

General study points: Newly diagnosed Graves' patients had higher TCR diversity than persistent ones.

The CDR3 spans 16 residues. Trimming took 1 base from V and 3 from J, leaving 16 bases between them. The germline V gene has CDR1 MGHRA and CDR2 YSYEKL. These data were likewise used in another study, on T cells in Graves' hyperthyroidism and ophthalmopathy.

This sample comprised peripheral blood mononuclear cells (PBMCs), obtained at new diagnosis, from a patient treated with antithyroid drugs. The TCR comes from a man in his forties or fifties with Graves disease. The gene calls are TRBV4-1 and TRBJ2-7, with D tentatively TRBD2 (6 bases). Here the CDR3 reads CASSQGQTSSLYEQYF. CDR3 in DNA: TGCGCCAGCAGCCAAGGGCAGACTAGTTCCCTCTACGAGCAGTACTTC.